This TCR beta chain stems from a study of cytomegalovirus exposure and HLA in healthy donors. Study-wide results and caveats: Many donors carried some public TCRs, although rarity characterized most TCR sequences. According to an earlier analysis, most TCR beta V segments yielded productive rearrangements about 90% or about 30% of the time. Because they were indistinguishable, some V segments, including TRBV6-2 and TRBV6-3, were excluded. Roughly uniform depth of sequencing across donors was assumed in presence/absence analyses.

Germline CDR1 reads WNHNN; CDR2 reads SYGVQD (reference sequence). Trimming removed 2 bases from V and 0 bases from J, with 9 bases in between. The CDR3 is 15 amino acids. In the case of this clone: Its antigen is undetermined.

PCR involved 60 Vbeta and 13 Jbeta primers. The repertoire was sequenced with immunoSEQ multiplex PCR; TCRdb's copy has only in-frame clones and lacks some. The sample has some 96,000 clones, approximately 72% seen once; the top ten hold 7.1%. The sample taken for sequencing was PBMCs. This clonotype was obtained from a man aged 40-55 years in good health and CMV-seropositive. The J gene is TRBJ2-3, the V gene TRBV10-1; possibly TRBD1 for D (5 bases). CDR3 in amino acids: CASSEGASSTDTQYF. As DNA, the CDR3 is TGCGCCAGCAGTGAGGGGGCCTCTAGCACAGATACGCAGTATTTT.